Sequencing of this TCR beta chain was carried out in a study of identical twins. Broader study findings: Twins' excess sharing was less marked for out-of-frame beta sequences. Out-of-frame alpha sequences common to twins exhibited a surplus of low generation probability. Findings came from cross-sectional statistics, without long-term follow-up of donors.

About this clonotype itself: The antigen is undetermined.

Unique molecular identifiers were present on cDNA, and template switching added a universal primer site. TCRdb independently ran MiXCR on the 5' RACE reads; one entry per CDR3 protein. The repertoire holds about 810,000 distinct CDR3 sequences, with 12% as singletons. Looked up from germline, CDR1 is SGHRS and CDR2 is YFSETQ. V was pared by 0 bases and J by 2 bases, with 11 bases of the junction left unmatched. This CDR3 region has 19 residues. The data also belong to a second study, concerning yellow fever vaccine responses in identical twins.

The chain joins TRBV5-1 to TRBJ2-3; TRBD2 agrees at 11 bases. The sequencing input was PBMCs. The clonotype comes from a woman younger than 30 in good health. CDR3 DNA: TGCGCCAGCAGCTTGGTAGGGCTAGCGGGAGGCTCCCCCACAGATACGCAGTATTTT. This sequence encodes CASSLVGLAGGSPTDTQYF.